This TCR beta chain was sequenced for a study of CD8+CD57+ T cells in acquired aplastic anemia. The germline V gene encodes CDR1 SGHTA and CDR2 FQGTGA. The CDR3 is made up of 15 amino acids. CDR3 and TCR beta VDJ profiling relied on a genomic DNA template. MiXCR, run by TCRdb on the reads, gives a single entry per CDR3 protein. The sample has approximately 260,000 distinct CDR3 sequences; 70% to 85% are singletons. In the case of this clonotype: One junction end disagrees with the germline gene, perhaps due to a read error.

The sequenced patients had an expansion of CD8+CD57+ cells seen by flow cytometry. The receptor comes from a human donor with aplastic anemia. The sequenced sample consisted of sorted CD4+, CD8+, or CD8+CD57+ T cells (not recorded which) from PBMCs. The genes are TRBV7-3 and TRBJ2-5; tentatively, D is TRBD1 or TRBD2 (5 bases each). DNA of the CDR3: TGTGCCAGCAGCCCACCGGGGACCTGGGAAGAGAACCAGTACTTC. This sequence encodes CASSPPGTWEENQYF. Looking up the rest from reference TRBV7-3 and TRBJ2-5 gives the full variable domain: GAGVSQTPSNKVTEKGKYVELRCDPISGHTALYWYRQSLGQGPEFLIYFQGTGAADDSGLPNDRFFAVRPEGSVSTLKIQRTERGDSAVYLCASSPPGTWEENQYFGPGTRLLVL.